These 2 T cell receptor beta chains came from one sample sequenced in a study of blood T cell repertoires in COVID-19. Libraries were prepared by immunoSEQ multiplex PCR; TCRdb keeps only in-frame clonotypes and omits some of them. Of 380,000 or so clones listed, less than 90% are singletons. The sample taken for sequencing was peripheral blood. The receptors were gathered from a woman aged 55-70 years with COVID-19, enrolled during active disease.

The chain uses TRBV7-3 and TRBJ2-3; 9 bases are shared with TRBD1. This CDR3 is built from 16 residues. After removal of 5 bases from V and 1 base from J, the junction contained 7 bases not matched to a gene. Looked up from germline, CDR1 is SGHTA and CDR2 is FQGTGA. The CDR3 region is CASSPGTGSGTDTQYF. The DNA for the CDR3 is TGTGCCAGCAGCCCAGGGACAGGGTCGGGCACAGATACGCAGTATTTT. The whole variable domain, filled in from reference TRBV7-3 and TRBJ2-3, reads GAGVSQTPSNKVTEKGKYVELRCDPISGHTALYWYRQSLGQGPEFLIYFQGTGAADDSGLPNDRFFAVRPEGSVSTLKIQRTERGDSAVYLCASSPGTGSGTDTQYFGPGTRLTVL.

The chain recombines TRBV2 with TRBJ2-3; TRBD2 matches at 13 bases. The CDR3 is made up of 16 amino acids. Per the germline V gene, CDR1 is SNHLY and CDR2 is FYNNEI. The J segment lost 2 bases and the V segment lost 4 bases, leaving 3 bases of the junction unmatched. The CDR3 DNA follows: TGTGCCAGCAGTGGACTAGCGGGGGGACACACAGATACGCAGTATTTT. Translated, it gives CASSGLAGGHTDTQYF.